These T cell receptor beta chains were read from a single sample in a study of blood T cell repertoires in COVID-19. Using immunoSEQ multiplex PCR, the repertoire was profiled, and TCRdb retains in-frame clones only, with some absent. The profile shows 390,000 or so clones, around 90% of them singletons. The sample taken for sequencing was peripheral blood. These receptors were obtained from a man aged 18 to 29 with active or convalescent COVID-19. CDR3s include the opening cysteine and the closing phenylalanine or tryptophan. The D gene is left open where the match is weak. Size values are once, few and many counts, or a class for expanded clones, and some rows have none.

d_call	v_call	j_call	clone_size	cdr3_aa	cdr3_nt
TRBD2	TRBV5-1	TRBJ2-5	NA	CASSLLSGGGQETQYF	TGCGCCAGCAGCTTGCTCTCTGGCGGGGGGCAAGAGACCCAGTACTTC
TRBD1	TRBV9	TRBJ2-1	once	CASSSTGVSYNEQFF	TGTGCCAGCAGTTCTACAGGGGTATCCTACAATGAGCAGTTCTTC
TRBD1	TRBV18	TRBJ1-1	NA	CASSEGQGFTEAFF	TGTGCCAGCTCAGAGGGACAGGGTTTCACTGAAGCTTTCTTT
NA	TRBV10-3	TRBJ1-1	NA	CAISEFGGGNTEAFF	TGTGCCATCAGTGAGTTCGGGGGAGGGAACACTGAAGCTTTCTTT
NA	TRBV11-1	TRBJ2-7	NA	CASSLAPRGYPSYEQYF	TGTGCCAGCAGCTTAGCCCCTAGAGGGTACCCCTCCTACGAGCAGTACTTC
NA	TRBV9	TRBJ2-2	NA	CASSVAGTGELFF	TGTGCCAGCAGCGTAGCGGGGACCGGGGAGCTGTTTTTT
TRBD2	TRBV3-1/TRBV3-2	TRBJ2-7	NA	CASSQGLAGATYEQYF	TGTGCCAGCAGCCAGGGATTAGCGGGAGCAACCTACGAGCAGTACTTC
TRBD2	TRBV12-5	TRBJ2-1	NA	CASGPAGVENEQFF	TGTGCTAGTGGTCCAGCGGGAGTTGAGAATGAGCAGTTCTTC
TRBD1	TRBV7-6	TRBJ1-4	NA	CASSPGQGAGEKLFF	TGTGCCAGCAGCCCGGGACAGGGGGCGGGTGAAAAACTGTTTTTT
TRBD1	TRBV5-1	TRBJ1-2	NA	CASSLVSGGAGYTF	TGCGCCAGCAGCTTGGTGTCAGGGGGCGCTGGCTACACCTTC
NA	TRBV11-1	TRBJ1-2	NA	CASSSLSDNDYGYTF	TGTGCCAGCAGCTCCCTCTCGGACAATGACTATGGCTACACCTTC
NA	TRBV29-1	TRBJ2-7	NA	CSVEMLGSGEQYF	TGCAGCGTTGAAATGCTAGGCTCGGGGGAGCAGTACTTC
NA	TRBV2	TRBJ1-1	few	CASSEAARNTEAFF	TGTGCCAGCAGTGAAGCTGCCAGGAACACTGAAGCTTTCTTT
TRBD1	TRBV28	TRBJ2-7	NA	CASMDRVSEQYF	TGTGCCAGCATGGACAGGGTGAGCGAGCAGTACTTC
TRBD1	TRBV4-1	TRBJ2-7	NA	CASSQTGDYEQYF	TGCGCCAGCAGCCAAACAGGGGACTACGAGCAGTACTTC
NA	TRBV29-1	TRBJ1-2	NA	CSVPREGSYGYTF	TGCAGCGTCCCCCGAGAGGGTTCCTATGGCTACACCTTC
TRBD1	TRBV4-1	TRBJ2-5	NA	CASSHPPGQGMETQYF	TGCGCCAGCAGCCATCCTCCGGGACAGGGTATGGAGACCCAGTACTTC
NA	TRBV4-2	TRBJ2-5	NA	CASSQERTLQETQYF	TGTGCCAGCAGCCAAGAACGGACATTACAAGAGACCCAGTACTTC
NA	TRBV19	TRBJ1-2	NA	CASSIEAGTSRYTF	TGTGCCAGTAGTATAGAGGCCGGGACTTCTCGCTACACCTTC
TRBD1	TRBV5-1	TRBJ2-1	NA	CASSSTGYGEQFF	TGCGCCAGCAGCTCGACAGGGTACGGTGAGCAGTTCTTC
TRBD2	TRBV2	TRBJ2-7	NA	CASSGSGTYYEQYF	TGTGCCAGCAGTGGGAGCGGGACGTACTACGAGCAGTACTTC
TRBD2	TRBV7-3	TRBJ2-2	NA	CASSLSGGTNTGELFF	TGTGCCAGCAGCTTATCGGGAGGGACGAACACCGGGGAGCTGTTTTTT
NA	TRBV2	TRBJ1-2	NA	CASREPGGGYTF	TGTGCCAGCAGAGAGCCAGGTGGTGGCTACACCTTC
NA	TRBV6-8	TRBJ2-1	NA	CASTPPGSGDIYNEQFF	TGTGCCAGCACCCCTCCCGGGTCGGGGGATATTTACAATGAGCAGTTCTTC
TRBD1	TRBV18	TRBJ1-6	NA	CASSSLGTGGNSPLHF	TGTGCCAGCTCATCTCTAGGGACAGGGGGAAATTCACCCCTCCACTTT
TRBD1	TRBV11-2	TRBJ2-3	NA	CASSLGQGTDTQYF	TGTGCCAGCAGCTTAGGACAGGGTACAGATACGCAGTATTTT
TRBD2	TRBV3-1/TRBV3-2	TRBJ2-4	NA	CASSLLAGAGNIQYF	TGTGCCAGCAGTCTTCTAGCGGGGGCCGGAAACATTCAGTACTTC
NA	TRBV28	TRBJ1-5	NA	CAAVGGRSNQPQHF	TGTGCCGCGGTCGGGGGTAGGAGCAATCAGCCCCAGCATTTT
NA	TRBV6-2/TRBV6-3	TRBJ1-4	NA	CASSSYGGNEKLFF	TGTGCCAGCAGTTCGTACGGGGGAAATGAAAAACTGTTTTTT
NA	TRBV6-1	TRBJ1-5	NA	CASSEGTTNQPQHF	TGTGCCAGCAGTGAAGGGACAACAAATCAGCCCCAGCATTTT
NA	TRBV28	TRBJ1-5	NA	CASSLPLWQGKNGQPQHF	TGTGCCAGCAGTTTGCCTCTTTGGCAGGGGAAAAACGGTCAGCCCCAGCATTTT
TRBD1	TRBV4-3	TRBJ2-1	once	CASSLLGDRGDNEQFF	TGCGCCAGCAGCCTTCTAGGGGACAGGGGTGACAATGAGCAGTTCTTC
TRBD1	TRBV2	TRBJ2-5	once	CASSEGRNRGQRTQYF	TGTGCCAGCAGTGAAGGGCGGAACAGGGGCCAACGGACCCAGTACTTC
NA	TRBV6-2/TRBV6-3	TRBJ2-7	NA	CASSYERVYEQYF	TGTGCCAGCAGTTACGAGAGGGTTTACGAGCAGTACTTC
TRBD1	TRBV11-3	TRBJ2-3	NA	CASSLGVKRQGRDTQYF	TGTGCCAGCAGCTTAGGTGTGAAGAGACAGGGTCGAGATACGCAGTATTTT
NA	TRBV18	TRBJ2-5	once	CASSPTVQETQYF	TGTGCCAGCTCACCAACGGTCCAAGAGACCCAGTACTTC
NA	TRBV7-3	TRBJ1-1	NA	CASSFGGNTEAFF	TGTGCCAGCAGTTTCGGGGGGAACACTGAAGCTTTCTTT
NA	TRBV6-5	TRBJ2-1	few	CASRDSGRDEQFF	TGTGCCAGCAGGGACTCGGGTCGGGATGAGCAGTTCTTC
TRBD1	TRBV6-5	TRBJ2-7	NA	CASSSSGTGGEQYF	TGTGCCAGCAGTAGTTCCGGGACAGGGGGCGAGCAGTACTTC
NA	TRBV6-4	TRBJ2-3	NA	CASSDSSLAGGPDTQYF	TGTGCCAGCAGTGACTCTTCCCTAGCCGGGGGGCCAGATACGCAGTATTTT
TRBD1	TRBV15	TRBJ1-2	NA	CATSDGQGDGYTF	TGTGCCACCAGCGACGGACAGGGCGATGGCTACACCTTC
NA	TRBV7-8	TRBJ2-2	NA	CASSLEVLGGTGELFF	TGTGCCAGCAGCTTAGAAGTTTTGGGGGGCACCGGGGAGCTGTTTTTT
TRBD1	TRBV7-9	TRBJ1-6	NA	CASTQTGDYNSPLHF	TGTGCCAGCACCCAGACAGGGGACTATAATTCACCCCTCCACTTT
NA	TRBV30	TRBJ2-7	NA	CAWSVYRAGTKSYEQYF	TGTGCCTGGAGTGTCTATCGGGCAGGGACAAAGTCCTACGAGCAGTACTTC
TRBD2	TRBV27	TRBJ2-1	NA	CASSSTLLAGPYNEQFF	TGTGCCAGCAGTTCTACACTACTAGCGGGGCCTTACAATGAGCAGTTCTTC
NA	TRBV9	TRBJ2-3	once	CASSVTGTIDTQYF	TGTGCCAGCAGCGTAACGGGAACGATAGATACGCAGTATTTT
TRBD1	TRBV6-5	TRBJ1-5	NA	CASRPGGYSNQPQHF	TGTGCCAGCAGACCAGGGGGGTATAGCAATCAGCCCCAGCATTTT
TRBD1	TRBV4-3	TRBJ1-2	NA	CASSQEGDRAGYTF	TGCGCCAGCAGCCAAGAGGGCGACAGGGCTGGCTACACCTTC
NA	TRBV29-1	TRBJ2-7	once	CSVVVGPPYEQYF	TGCAGCGTCGTGGTTGGCCCCCCCTACGAGCAGTACTTC
TRBD2	TRBV6-2/TRBV6-3	TRBJ2-1	NA	CASSYGLAGVWFNEQFF	TGTGCCAGCAGTTACGGACTAGCGGGAGTATGGTTTAATGAGCAGTTCTTC
NA	TRBV28	TRBJ1-5	NA	CASRRPTGHHANQPQHF	TGTGCCAGCAGGAGGCCGACGGGACACCATGCGAATCAGCCCCAGCATTTT
NA	TRBV30	TRBJ1-1	NA	CAWGAFPPFF	TGTGCCTGGGGGGCCTTTCCGCCCTTCTTT
TRBD2	TRBV7-9	TRBJ2-1	NA	CAGLAGSTQDEQFF	TGTGCCGGCCTAGCGGGATCCACGCAAGATGAGCAGTTCTTC
NA	TRBV6-6	TRBJ1-1	NA	CASTNGGAPNTEAFF	TGTGCCAGCACCAACGGGGGGGCCCCCAACACTGAAGCTTTCTTT
NA	TRBV28	TRBJ2-1	NA	CASGDLDNNEQFF	TGTGCCAGCGGGGACTTAGACAACAATGAGCAGTTCTTC
NA	TRBV9	TRBJ2-2	NA	CASNVPSGELFF	TGTGCCAGCAACGTCCCCTCCGGGGAGCTGTTTTTT
NA	TRBV7-9	TRBJ2-2	NA	CASSLGGGRTNTGELFF	TGTGCCAGCAGCTTGGGGGGCGGGAGAACGAACACCGGGGAGCTGTTTTTT
NA	TRBV6-5	TRBJ2-7	NA	CASRQPGYEQYF	TGTGCCAGCAGGCAACCGGGGTACGAGCAGTACTTC
NA	TRBV7-6	TRBJ1-3	NA	CASSLEEGYTIYF	TGTGCCAGCAGCTTAGAGGAGGGGTACACCATATATTTT
TRBD1	TRBV7-8	TRBJ2-1	once	CASSPVPDRGLYNEQFF	TGTGCCAGCAGCCCAGTTCCTGACAGGGGGCTTTACAATGAGCAGTTCTTC